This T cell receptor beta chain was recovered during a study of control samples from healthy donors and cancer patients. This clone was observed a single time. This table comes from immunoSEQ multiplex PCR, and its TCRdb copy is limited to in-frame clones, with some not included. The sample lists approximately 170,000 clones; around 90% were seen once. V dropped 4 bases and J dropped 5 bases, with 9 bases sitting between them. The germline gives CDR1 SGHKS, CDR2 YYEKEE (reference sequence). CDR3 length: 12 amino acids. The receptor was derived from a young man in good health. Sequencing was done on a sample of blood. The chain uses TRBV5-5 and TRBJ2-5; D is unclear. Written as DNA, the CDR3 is TGTGCCAGCAGCCAGGTATTTGAGACCCAGTACTTC. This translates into CASSQVFETQYF.